This T cell receptor (beta chain) is drawn from a study of blood T cell repertoires in COVID-19. The table came from immunoSEQ multiplex PCR; TCRdb's copy has only in-frame clones and leaves some out. Of 300,000 to 400,000 clones in the sample, 88% are singletons; the top ten hold about 5%. The CDR3 contains 15 residues. Germline values: CDR1 SGHKS, CDR2 YYEKEE (reference sequence). J gave up 2 bases and V 6 bases, and 10 bases lay outside the gene matches. The receptor was isolated from a man aged 25-45 years who had recovered from COVID-19. V gene TRBV5-5 combines with J gene TRBJ1-1, with 7 bases aligning to TRBD1. Sequencing was performed on PBMCs or T cells enriched from blood (not recorded which). As DNA, the CDR3 is TGTGCCAGCACCAAGCCCGGGACAGTCAACACTGAAGCTTTCTTT. This sequence encodes CASTKPGTVNTEAFF.